This TCR beta chain emerged from a study of cytomegalovirus exposure and HLA in healthy donors. Study conclusions and caveats: Reports described diagnosis of cytomegalovirus status by the classifier as highly specific and sensitive. Among TCR beta chains of equal frequency, HLA-associated ones were more clonally expanded in a later analysis. The authors enumerated roughly 180 TCR beta chains as linked to cytomegalovirus.

Regarding this clone: What it binds is not known.

V was clipped by 4 bases and J by 0 bases, with 16 bases between them. This CDR3 is 16 amino acids long. The germline V gene has CDR1 SEHNR and CDR2 FQNEAQ (reference sequence). Primers: 60 Vbeta forward and 13 Jbeta reverse. The method was immunoSEQ multiplex PCR; TCRdb's version includes in-frame clones alone and lacks a portion of them. The sample yields about 120,000 clones, approximately 80% seen once. Sequenced input: PBMCs. The chain is built from TRBV7-9 and TRBJ2-7, with D possibly TRBD2 on 6 matching bases. The receptor comes from a female donor in good health and CMV-seropositive. The CDR3 DNA reads TGTGCCAGCAGCTATGCGGGGCGGGCCACCTCCTACGAGCAGTACTTC. It specifies CASSYAGRATSYEQYF.